The rows below give T cell receptor beta chains drawn from one sample of a study of shared clonotypes between healthy human individuals. This table comes from immunoSEQ multiplex PCR, and its TCRdb copy is limited to in-frame clones, with some not included. The sample carries more than 2,000,000 clones, about 92% recorded once. Sequencing was done on a sample of naive CD4+ T cells sorted from blood. These TCRs come from a man aged 18 to 30 in good health. Both conserved end residues are part of each CDR3. A D gene is named only where the DNA matches it firmly. Not every row has a clone size; where given, it reads once, few, many or a size class.

D	size	V	J	CDR3	DNA
-	-	TRBV13	TRBJ1-3	CASSLGLFRAGNTIYF	TGTGCCAGCAGCTTAGGCCTGTTCAGGGCTGGAAACACCATATATTTT
-	-	TRBV7-2	TRBJ2-5	CASSLDGQETQYF	TGTGCCAGCAGCTTGGATGGCCAAGAGACCCAGTACTTC
-	-	TRBV18	TRBJ2-1	CASSYTMTVSYNEQFF	TGTGCCAGCTCGTATACTATGACAGTTTCCTACAATGAGCAGTTCTTC
-	-	TRBV28	TRBJ1-2	CASFPRGANYGYTF	TGTGCCAGCTTCCCCCGGGGGGCTAACTATGGCTACACCTTC
-	-	TRBV2	TRBJ1-2	CASSEGGQRGVYGYTF	TGTGCCAGCAGTGAAGGGGGCCAAAGAGGAGTCTATGGCTACACCTTC
-	-	TRBV30	TRBJ1-5	CAWRGLLSNQPQHF	TGTGCCTGGAGGGGACTGCTTAGCAATCAGCCCCAGCATTTT
-	-	TRBV4-2	TRBJ2-1	CASSQDLGGGTVNEQFF	TGTGCCAGCAGCCAAGACCTCGGGGGCGGAACTGTGAATGAGCAGTTCTTC
-	-	TRBV7-6	TRBJ1-3	CASSLIAGEAGNTIYF	TGTGCCAGCAGCTTAATCGCGGGTGAGGCTGGAAACACCATATATTTT
-	-	TRBV7-2	TRBJ2-3	CASRLAVTDTQYF	TGTGCCAGCAGACTAGCAGTCACAGATACGCAGTATTTT
-	-	TRBV9	TRBJ2-1	CASSWGEGSYNEQFF	TGTGCCAGCAGCTGGGGGGAAGGCTCCTACAATGAGCAGTTCTTC
-	-	TRBV18	TRBJ2-1	CASSPYQGMREQFF	TGTGCCAGCTCACCCTATCAGGGGATGCGCGAGCAGTTCTTC
-	-	TRBV7-9	TRBJ1-4	CASSVVVLGNEKLFF	TGTGCCAGCAGCGTCGTGGTGCTGGGTAATGAAAAACTGTTTTTT
-	-	TRBV20-1	TRBJ1-1	CSARDPPEAFF	TGCAGTGCTAGAGATCCACCGGAAGCTTTCTTT
-	-	TRBV4-1	TRBJ2-2	CASSHAWETGELFF	TGCGCCAGCAGCCATGCCTGGGAAACCGGGGAGCTGTTTTTT
TRBD2	-	TRBV5-1	TRBJ2-3	CASNAGGTDTQYF	TGCGCCAGCAACGCGGGAGGTACAGATACGCAGTATTTT
TRBD1	-	TRBV28	TRBJ1-6	CASSPGTEGNSPLHF	TGTGCCAGCAGCCCCGGGACAGAGGGTAATTCACCCCTCCACTTT
-	-	TRBV6-5	TRBJ1-1	CATQRGSTEAFF	TGTGCCACACAGCGGGGTAGCACTGAAGCTTTCTTT
-	-	TRBV19	TRBJ1-5	CASSRPNQPQHF	TGTGCCAGTAGTCGGCCTAATCAGCCCCAGCATTTT
-	-	TRBV27	TRBJ1-2	CASKTSLGGYTF	TGTGCCAGCAAAACAAGCCTGGGAGGCTACACCTTC
TRBD2	-	TRBV4-1	TRBJ2-2	CASREDGWTSLTGELFF	TGCGCCAGCAGGGAAGACGGGTGGACTAGTCTCACCGGGGAGCTGTTTTTT
TRBD2	-	TRBV7-2	TRBJ2-1	CASSRSGTPYNEQFF	TGTGCCAGCAGCCGTAGCGGGACCCCATACAATGAGCAGTTCTTC
-	-	TRBV4-1	TRBJ2-3	CASSRETALSTDTQYF	TGCGCCAGCAGCCGAGAGACAGCGCTAAGCACAGATACGCAGTATTTT
-	-	TRBV5-1	TRBJ2-3	CASSSVPRSTDTQYF	TGCGCCAGCAGCTCGGTCCCGCGCAGCACAGATACGCAGTATTTT
-	-	TRBV14	TRBJ1-1	CASSQNLNTEAFF	TGTGCCAGCAGCCAAAACTTAAACACTGAAGCTTTCTTT
-	-	TRBV5-1	TRBJ2-5	CASSPERGGTETQYF	TGCGCCAGCAGCCCGGAGAGGGGGGGAACGGAGACCCAGTACTTC
TRBD1	-	TRBV5-1	TRBJ2-3	CASSSGQDRDTQYF	TGCGCCAGCAGCTCGGGACAGGATCGGGATACGCAGTATTTT
-	-	TRBV19	TRBJ2-7	CASSLGGWYEQYF	TGTGCCAGTAGTCTAGGGGGTTGGTACGAGCAGTACTTC
-	-	TRBV2	TRBJ2-7	CASRMGTFPYEQYF	TGTGCCAGCAGGATGGGGACATTCCCCTACGAGCAGTACTTC
TRBD1	-	TRBV19	TRBJ2-3	CASSIRQGKQYF	TGTGCCAGTAGTATTAGACAGGGAAAGCAGTATTTT
TRBD2	-	TRBV27	TRBJ2-1	CASSSRSSGVSDEQFF	TGTGCCAGCAGTTCTCGGTCCAGCGGGGTCTCGGATGAGCAGTTCTTC
TRBD1	-	TRBV7-3	TRBJ1-1	CASSLTEGAGNTEAFF	TGTGCCAGCAGCTTAACGGAGGGGGCAGGGAACACTGAAGCTTTCTTT
-	-	TRBV6-1	TRBJ1-5	CASRGQISNQPQHF	TGTGCCAGCAGAGGACAGATTAGCAATCAGCCCCAGCATTTT
-	-	TRBV7-9	TRBJ1-2	CASRTTGYGYTF	TGTGCCAGCAGGACGACAGGCTATGGCTACACCTTC
TRBD1	-	TRBV13	TRBJ2-7	CASSYGTGVYEQYF	TGTGCCAGCAGCTACGGGACAGGGGTCTACGAGCAGTACTTC
-	-	TRBV30	TRBJ1-5	CAWTETGLNQPQHF	TGTGCCTGGACTGAGACAGGATTAAATCAGCCCCAGCATTTT
-	-	TRBV7-9	TRBJ2-6	CASSPSGANVLTF	TGTGCCAGCAGCCCTTCTGGGGCCAACGTCCTGACTTTC
-	-	TRBV30	TRBJ1-2	CAWSFQGGGYTF	TGTGCCTGGAGTTTCCAGGGTGGCGGCTACACCTTC
-	-	TRBV2	TRBJ1-3	CASSGSSGNTIYF	TGTGCCAGCAGTGGGAGCTCTGGAAACACCATATATTTT
-	-	TRBV30	TRBJ2-4	CAWSAPPPAKNIQYF	TGTGCCTGGAGTGCGCCCCCACCCGCCAAAAACATTCAGTACTTC
TRBD1	-	TRBV5-4	TRBJ2-7	CASSSGQGQQYF	TGTGCCAGCAGCTCGGGACAGGGGCAGCAGTACTTC
TRBD1	-	TRBV2	TRBJ2-7	CASIFGDLGQGGYEQYF	TGTGCCAGCATTTTTGGAGATTTGGGACAGGGAGGCTACGAGCAGTACTTC
TRBD1	-	TRBV5-4	TRBJ1-6	CASSPGTGKNSPLHF	TGTGCCAGCAGCCCAGGGACAGGAAAGAATTCACCCCTCCACTTT
-	once	TRBV7-2	TRBJ2-5	CASSPATGTQYF	TGTGCCAGCAGCCCGGCCACGGGGACCCAGTACTTC
-	-	TRBV2	TRBJ1-2	CASRVNQGSYGYTF	TGTGCCAGCAGAGTGAATCAGGGAAGCTATGGCTACACCTTC
-	-	TRBV5-1	TRBJ2-7	CASAHQGGHEQYF	TGCGCCAGCGCTCACCAGGGAGGCCACGAGCAGTACTTC
TRBD1	-	TRBV6-1	TRBJ1-1	CASRKDRANTEAFF	TGTGCCAGCAGGAAAGACAGGGCGAACACTGAAGCTTTCTTT
-	-	TRBV6-1	TRBJ1-1	CASSEIQAFEAFF	TGTGCCAGCAGTGAAATCCAGGCATTTGAAGCTTTCTTT
-	-	TRBV6-1	TRBJ1-5	CASTWTRNQPQHF	TGTGCCAGCACTTGGACGCGCAATCAGCCCCAGCATTTT
TRBD1	-	TRBV9	TRBJ1-1	CASSPRGQTNTEAFF	TGTGCCAGCAGCCCCCGGGGACAGACGAACACTGAAGCTTTCTTT
TRBD2	-	TRBV25-1	TRBJ2-7	CASSESGAGRVEQYF	TGTGCCAGCAGTGAATCCGGAGCGGGGAGGGTCGAGCAGTACTTC
TRBD1	-	TRBV6-6	TRBJ1-1	CASSYSHTGGHEAFF	TGTGCCAGCAGTTACTCTCACACAGGGGGCCATGAAGCTTTCTTT
TRBD1	-	TRBV19	TRBJ1-5	CASSTSGDRYNQPQHF	TGTGCCAGTAGTACCTCCGGGGACAGGTACAATCAGCCCCAGCATTTT